The 20 T cell receptor beta chains below come from one sample, sequenced in a study of Ad26.COV2.S vaccination and SARS-CoV-2 variants. Treatment meaning: about 20 received Ad26.COV2.S at low or high dose, single or two shots; about 5 received placebo; per-sample allocation not given. Collection of samples fell on day 63 after the first vaccine or placebo injection. Repertoires were generated with immunoSEQ multiplex PCR, while TCRdb's copy carries only in-frame clones and drops some. The data contain 320,000 or so clones, roughly 90% of them seen just once; the ten biggest clones take up about 5%. Sequenced here: peripheral blood, sampled in a trial of Ad26.COV2.S vaccine versus placebo. The origin of the receptors is a person between 18 and 60 years old who received the Ad26.COV2.S COVID-19 vaccine or a placebo.

The V gene is TRBV7-7, the J gene TRBJ1-2; D possibly corresponds to TRBD1 (5 bases). This CDR3 has 16 residues. V was clipped by 7 bases and J by 6 bases, with 24 bases between them. Germline V gene data show CDR1 as SSHAT and CDR2 as FNYEAQ (reference sequence). CDR3 bases: TGTGCCAGCACCAAAAGAGGGGCAGGTCCTGGGAATGGCTACACCTTC. Translating gives CASTKRGAGPGNGYTF.

This clone was seen only once. V is TRBV18 and J is TRBJ2-2; a weak D match, TRBD2 (6 bases). Germline loops: CDR1 KGHSH, CDR2 LQKENI. Trimming left V 6 bases short and J 5 bases short, with 13 bases between. This CDR3 contains 14 residues. CDR3 loop: CASSLGGTTGELFF. CDR3 nucleotides: TGTGCCAGCTCGCTCGGGGGAACGACCGGGGAGCTGTTTTTT. Based on the CDR3 plus reference TRBV18 and TRBJ2-2, the full variable domain is NAGVMQNPRHLVRRRGQEARLRCSPMKGHSHVYWYRQLPEEGLKFMVYLQKENIIDESGMPKERFSAEFPKEGPSILRIQQVVRGDSAAYFCASSLGGTTGELFFGEGSRLTVL.

The V and J genes are TRBV5-1 and TRBJ1-2; D unclear. This CDR3 comprises 16 residues. With 0 bases removed from V and 0 bases from J, the gap between germline ends came to 12 bases. Germline V gives CDR1 SGHRS, CDR2 YFSETQ. Here the CDR3 reads CASSLALGGPNYGYTF. The CDR3 coding sequence is TGCGCCAGCAGCTTGGCCCTCGGAGGTCCTAACTATGGCTACACCTTC.

The rearrangement joins TRBV19 to TRBJ1-1, with D possibly TRBD1 on 6 matching bases. V was clipped by 3 bases and J by 4 bases, with 18 bases between them. The germline V gene encodes CDR1 LNHDA and CDR2 SQIVND (reference sequence). CDR3 length: 16 amino acids. CDR3 nucleotide sequence: TGTGCCAGTAGTATCAGGGGCCTAAGGGAGGGCACTGAAGCTTTCTTT. Translation: CASSIRGLREGTEAFF. The variable domain in full, with the rest retrieved from reference TRBV19 and TRBJ1-1, is DGGITQSPKYLFRKEGQNVTLSCEQNLNHDAMYWYRQDPGQGLRLIYYSQIVNDFQKGDIAEGYSVSREKKESFPLTVTSAQKNPTAFYLCASSIRGLREGTEAFFGQGTRLTVV.

About this clone: The sample contains more than one DNA sequence encoding this CDR3. The gene calls are TRBV3-1 (or the pseudogene TRBV3-2) and TRBJ1-1; TRBD1 might be the D (5 bases). The V gene lost 2 bases and the J gene lost 1 base, with 8 bases spanning the gap. The CDR3 totals 14 residues. CDR1 LGHDT and CDR2 YNNKEL come from the germline V gene (reference sequence). As DNA, the CDR3 is TGTGCCAGCAGCCAACGCCAGGGGAACACTGAAGCTTTCTTT. Encoded protein: CASSQRQGNTEAFF.

This clone was counted a single time. V is TRBV7-2 and J is TRBJ1-1, with D possibly matching TRBD1 (6 bases). V dropped 5 bases and J dropped 2 bases, with 9 bases sitting between them. Per the germline V gene, CDR1 is SGHTA and CDR2 is FQGNSA. The length of the CDR3 is 13 residues. The CDR3 coding sequence is TGTGCCAGCAGCCAACAGGGTAACACTGAAGCTTTCTTT. Translated, it gives CASSQQGNTEAFF.

The CDR3 coding sequence is TGTGCCAGCAGCTTGCACCCGCTAGCGGGGGCCCCTCGCTATACGCAGTATTTT. It is translated as CASSLHPLAGAPRYTQYF. The chain recombines TRBV5-4 with TRBJ2-3; 10 nucleotides agree with TRBD2. V trimming: 1 base; J trimming: 7 bases; junction bases outside the gene matches: 15. Looked up from germline, CDR1 is SGHNT and CDR2 is YYREEE (reference sequence). CDR3 length equals 18 residues.

This chain links TRBV28 with TRBJ2-3, with 7 bases matching TRBD1. Losses at the gene ends were 6 bases for V and 0 bases for J; bases not matched to a gene: 6. This CDR3 spans 15 amino acids. From germline, CDR1 is MDHEN and CDR2 SYDVKM. This CDR3 reads CASSPSGQSTDTQYF. CDR3 DNA: TGTGCCAGCAGCCCTTCGGGACAGAGCACAGATACGCAGTATTTT.

This clone was picked up a small number of times. The chain is built from TRBV28 and TRBJ1-6, with D possibly TRBD1 on 6 matching bases. Germline V gene sequence: CDR1 MDHEN, CDR2 SYDVKM. Trimming took 6 bases from V and 1 from J, leaving 16 bases between them. The CDR3 has 17 residues. CDR3 in DNA: TGTGCCAGCAGCGCCCCTGGAGGGGGATCCTATAATTCACCCCTCCACTTT. It specifies CASSAPGGGSYNSPLHF.

The chain has TRBV29-1 and TRBJ2-3; no firm D call. The V end lost 4 bases, the J end lost 2 bases, and 10 bases lay between the germline ends. Germline V gene lookup returns CDR1 SQVTM and CDR2 ANQGSEA. This CDR3 comprises 13 residues. DNA for the CDR3: TGCAGCGTTGGGGCCCGGGCCACAGATACGCAGTATTTT. This translates into CSVGARATDTQYF.

This clone has a handful of counts. The V and J genes are TRBV10-2 and TRBJ1-1; the D is unclear. Germline V CDR1 and CDR2: WSHSY, SAAADI. The CDR3 totals 14 residues. Trimming left V 5 bases short and J 0 bases short, with 10 bases between. CDR3 in amino acids: CASSSRIMNTEAFF. The CDR3, as DNA: TGCGCCAGCAGTTCTCGGATAATGAACACTGAAGCTTTCTTT.

The gene calls are TRBV5-4 and TRBJ2-3; the match to TRBD2 covers 13 bases. This CDR3 region has 18 residues. CDR1 and CDR2 (germline): SGHNT, YYREEE (reference sequence). Trimming removed 2 bases from V and 2 bases from J; junction bases left unmatched: 8. CDR3 coding DNA: TGTGCCAGCAGCTTCTCCCGGACTAGCGGGAGTTTCACAGATACGCAGTATTTT. It yields the protein CASSFSRTSGSFTDTQYF.

The chain is built from TRBV18 and TRBJ2-3; D ambiguous. V was clipped by 0 bases and J by 9 bases, with 13 bases between them. CDR1 is KGHSH and CDR2 is LQKENI in the germline V gene. The CDR3 has 14 amino acids. The CDR3 DNA sequence: TGTGCCAGCTCACCACCGGCTGCGACGCAGACGCAGTATTTT. Its protein is CASSPPAATQTQYF. Full variable domain (missing parts from reference TRBV18 and TRBJ2-3): NAGVMQNPRHLVRRRGQEARLRCSPMKGHSHVYWYRQLPEEGLKFMVYLQKENIIDESGMPKERFSAEFPKEGPSILRIQQVVRGDSAAYFCASSPPAATQTQYFGPGTRLTVL.

V usage is TRBV4-3 and J usage is TRBJ2-1; 10 nucleotides agree with TRBD2. CDR3 size: 20 residues. Germline CDR1 and CDR2: LGHNA and YSLEER. Germline trimming cut 2 bases from V and 8 bases from J; bases unmatched to any gene: 21. The CDR3 protein is CASSQFLSASGSIVGDEQFF. Here the CDR3 DNA reads TGCGCCAGCAGCCAATTCTTGTCGGCTAGCGGGAGTATAGTCGGGGATGAGCAGTTCTTC.

This chain uses TRBV7-3 with TRBJ2-2; no definite D call. V was trimmed by 3 bases and J by 6 bases, leaving 8 bases between them. The germline CDR1 and CDR2 sequences are SGHTA and FQGTGA. The CDR3 spans 13 residues. CDR3 sequence (DNA): TGTGCCAGCAGCTTTCCAGTGGCCGGGGAGCTGTTTTTT. This translates into CASSFPVAGELFF.

The chain recombines TRBV4-1 with TRBJ1-1, with a tentative D call TRBD1 (5 bases). Germline V gene sequence: CDR1 MGHRA, CDR2 YSYEKL. CDR3 length equals 15 residues. Trimming cost V 3 bases and J 1 base, with 12 bases left between them. CDR3 DNA sequence: TGCGCCAGCAGCCAGGCCCTAACAGGGAACACTGAAGCTTTCTTT. Amino acids: CASSQALTGNTEAFF.

The V and J genes are TRBV10-2 and TRBJ1-5; tentative D call: TRBD1 (5 bases). CDR1 is WSHSY and CDR2 is SAAADI in the germline V gene. The V end was cut by 2 bases, the J end by 7 bases, with 12 bases between. The CDR3 totals 14 residues. The CDR3 loop reads CASSEGPRGQPQHF. The CDR3 nucleotides read TGCGCCAGCAGTGAGGGTCCTCGGGGGCAGCCCCAGCATTTT.

This clone has a handful of counts. The chain is built from TRBV28 and TRBJ2-3; 11 bases are a match to TRBD2. Germline loops: CDR1 MDHEN, CDR2 SYDVKM. The ends lost 5 bases at V and 4 bases at J; junction bases unmatched: 14. The CDR3 length is 18 residues. For the CDR3, the DNA is TGTGCCAGCAGTCAATCCTCATTCGGACTAGCGGGCCCAGATACGCAGTATTTT. It specifies CASSQSSFGLAGPDTQYF.

The chain carries TRBV6-5 and TRBJ1-2, with D perhaps TRBD1 (5 bases). This CDR3 spans 14 amino acids. Germline values: CDR1 MNHEY, CDR2 SVGAGI. Between the trimmed V and J ends, which lost 5 bases and 4 bases, there was a span of 14 bases. The CDR3 nucleotides are TGTGCCAGCAGTCCTCAGGGAGGGGCCTATGGCTACACCTTC. It is translated as CASSPQGGAYGYTF.

V gene TRBV18 combines with J gene TRBJ2-7, with D unresolved. V was shortened by 3 bases and J by 2 bases, with 5 bases between the two germline ends. This CDR3 spans 12 amino acids. The germline CDR1 and CDR2 sequences are KGHSH and LQKENI. The CDR3 DNA follows: TGTGCCAGCTCACCGTCGCCCTACGAGCAGTACGTC. This gives the protein CASSPSPYEQYV.